The T cell receptor (beta chain) under discussion was sequenced for a study of shared clonotypes between healthy human individuals (dated by TCRdb to the early 2020s). With regard to the full study: The cohort comprised a couple of women and a few men aged 18 to 49 years. For each donor, three plates each were used for CD4 naive and CD4 memory, two plates were used for CD8 naive, and one plate was used for CD8 memory. The study deeply sequenced blood TCR repertoires of roughly five healthy adults to estimate repertoire size and the extent of clonotype sharing between individuals. Different laboratories and diverse techniques were used to prepare libraries and sequence TCR repertoires, to increase sequencing depth and limit assay-specific biases. Each donor's leukapheresis produced roughly between about 0.85 and 10 billion PBMCs.

The donors were healthy, HIV-negative adults with no recently reported acute infections or vaccinations. All donors were Caucasian adults living in Nashville, Tennessee, USA. CD8 memory samples consisted of magnetically selected CD45RO+ cells combined with CCR7-negative CD45RA+ effector memory (TemRA) cells. Blood was collected by leukapheresis, and PBMCs were isolated by Ficoll-Histopaque density gradient centrifugation and then cryopreserved in liquid nitrogen vapor phase. Analytical flow cytometry was used to check the purity and quantity of each magnetically sorted T cell population. Genomic DNA was isolated from every sorted fraction and measured by UV absorbance on a Nanodrop 2000c. There are many counts of this clone. The specificity of this receptor is unknown. The record has no base qualities; no much larger clone is one base away. Broader findings and caveats from the paper: The small number of donors limited the genetic and exposure-history diversity represented. Pairwise subsampling led to the expectation that sequencing depth would affect the degree of clonotype sharing among donors. Estimated clonotype richness was generally larger for naive than for memory subsets. When several donors were compared, the shared fraction of clonotypes was 5% to 6.5% for naive CD4, around 3.6% for naive CD8, more than 2% for memory CD4, and 0.35% to 0.4% for memory CD8. Incomplete sequencing was indicated by rarefaction of sorted-subset datasets, despite the large sequencing depth. Higher generation probabilities were observed for clonotypes shared by all four sorted-subset donors than for non-shared clonotypes. Sampling was limited to blood, and TCR repertoires in tissue likely differ from TCR repertoires in blood.

Using the deep immunoSEQ assay, TCR CDR3 regions were amplified from genomic DNA by multiplex PCR. Extracted genomic DNA from each cell subset was distributed evenly across all wells of several immunoSEQ 96-well plates, and each plate was treated as a replicate. For sorted subsets, approximately 0.2 ug of genomic DNA, equivalent to tens of thousands of T cell genomes, went into each replicate PCR. Purified libraries were quantified with a Qubit 3.0 fluorometer, sized on a Bioanalyzer 2100, and re-quantified with the KAPA Library Quantification kit. A separate single-read 150-cycle Illumina NextSeq 550 flow cell was used to sequence each immunoSEQ 96-well plate. Per the authors' processing: Because the immunoSEQ output included only junctional sequences and no quality scores, the filtering could not be the same as the filtering used for full-length reads. To assign V/J genes and CDR3, sequences were annotated using PyIR, a Python wrapper for IgBLAST v1.9, with IMGT germline references. Reads were removed for weak V/J assignments (E-value above 1e-6), missing CDR3, stop codons, out-of-frame junctions, or ambiguous translated residues. V3J clonotypes were defined as sequences sharing the same inferred V gene, J gene, and CDR3 amino acid sequence. Percentage overlap between repertoires was calculated by dividing the number of shared unique clonotypes by the size of the smaller repertoire. Richness of each repertoire was evaluated using RTK rarefaction, the Chao1 estimator, and Recon v2.1 estimates of unobserved clonotypes. OLGA was used to compute generation probabilities for all TCRbeta clonotypes that the gDNA method yielded from a handful of donors. TCRdb obtained this table from immuneACCESS and retained in-frame rearrangements with V and J assigned. These tables miss some clones; where compared with another copy, unresolved V genes account for less than half of the shortfall, and the remainder is unexplained. Clone size and the V and J calls come from that table; the DNA yielded D and trimming. The sample table lists 300,000 to 400,000 clones, roughly 84% of them with a count of one. Of the sample, about a sixth is held by the ten largest clones.

Based on the germline V gene, the CDR1 and CDR2 sequences are MGHDK and SYGVNS. Including the terminal cysteine and phenylalanine, the CDR3 comprises 14 residues. The read is trimmed to its CDR3 DNA, 42 bases read in frame from base 1. The V end gives up 2 bases and the J end 3 bases, leaving 0 bases in the junction not matched to a gene. This receptor was taken from a man between 18 and 35 years old in good health. Sequencing was performed on memory CD8+ T cells sorted from blood. Read against the paper, the sample's cell subset or site label means: CD45RO+ cells pooled with CCR7-negative TemRA cells. The receptor chain draws on TRBV25-1 and TRBJ2-2, with 7 junctional bases fitting TRBD1. The nucleotide sequence is TGTGCCAGCAGTGAAACAGGGGACACCGGGGAGCTGTTTTTT. Translated, it gives CASSETGDTGELFF.